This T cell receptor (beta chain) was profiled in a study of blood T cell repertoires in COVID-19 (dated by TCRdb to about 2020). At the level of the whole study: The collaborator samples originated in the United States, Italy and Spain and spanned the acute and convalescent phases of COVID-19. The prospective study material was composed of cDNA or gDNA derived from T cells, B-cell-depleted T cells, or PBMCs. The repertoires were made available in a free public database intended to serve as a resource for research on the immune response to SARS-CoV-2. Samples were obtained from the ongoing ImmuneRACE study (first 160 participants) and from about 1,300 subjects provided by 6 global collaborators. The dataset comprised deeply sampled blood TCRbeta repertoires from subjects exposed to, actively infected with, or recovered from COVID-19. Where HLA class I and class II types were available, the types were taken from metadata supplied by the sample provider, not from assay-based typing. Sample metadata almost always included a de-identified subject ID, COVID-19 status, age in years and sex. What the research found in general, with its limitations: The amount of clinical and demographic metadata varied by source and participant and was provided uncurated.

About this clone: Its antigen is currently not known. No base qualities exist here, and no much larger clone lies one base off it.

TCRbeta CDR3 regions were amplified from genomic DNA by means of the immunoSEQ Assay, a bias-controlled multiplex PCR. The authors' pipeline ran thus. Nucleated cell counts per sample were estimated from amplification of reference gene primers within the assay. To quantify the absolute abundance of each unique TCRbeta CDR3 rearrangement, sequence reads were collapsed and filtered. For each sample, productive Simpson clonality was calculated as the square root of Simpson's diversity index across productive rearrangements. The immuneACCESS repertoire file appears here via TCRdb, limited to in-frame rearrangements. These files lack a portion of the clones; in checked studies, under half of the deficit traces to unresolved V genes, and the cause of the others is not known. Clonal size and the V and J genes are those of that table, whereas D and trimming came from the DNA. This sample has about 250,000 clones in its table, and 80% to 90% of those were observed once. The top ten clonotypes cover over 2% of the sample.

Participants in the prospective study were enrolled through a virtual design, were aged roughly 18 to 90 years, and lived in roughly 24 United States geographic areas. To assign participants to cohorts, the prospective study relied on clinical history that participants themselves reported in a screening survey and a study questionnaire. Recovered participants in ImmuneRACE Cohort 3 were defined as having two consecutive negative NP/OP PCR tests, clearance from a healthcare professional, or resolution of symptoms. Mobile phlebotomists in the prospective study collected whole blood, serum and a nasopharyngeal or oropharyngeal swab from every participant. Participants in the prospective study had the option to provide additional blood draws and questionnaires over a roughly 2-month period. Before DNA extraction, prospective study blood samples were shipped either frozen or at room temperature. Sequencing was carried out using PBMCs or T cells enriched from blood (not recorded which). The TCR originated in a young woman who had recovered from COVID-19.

The DNA sequence is as follows: TGTGCCAGCAGCTTAGGGCCGATCTCTGGAAACACCATATATTTT. It encodes CASSLGPISGNTIYF. This sequence uses TRBV7-9 and TRBJ1-3; the D gene assignment is ambiguous. Sequences SEHNR (CDR1) and FQNEAQ (CDR2) are obtained from the germline V gene (reference sequence). V drops 1 base and J drops 0 bases, leaving 7 bases in between. The CDR3 starts with the cysteine, ends with the phenylalanine, and has 15 residues. Just CDR3 DNA is preserved here, 45 bases in frame from base 1.